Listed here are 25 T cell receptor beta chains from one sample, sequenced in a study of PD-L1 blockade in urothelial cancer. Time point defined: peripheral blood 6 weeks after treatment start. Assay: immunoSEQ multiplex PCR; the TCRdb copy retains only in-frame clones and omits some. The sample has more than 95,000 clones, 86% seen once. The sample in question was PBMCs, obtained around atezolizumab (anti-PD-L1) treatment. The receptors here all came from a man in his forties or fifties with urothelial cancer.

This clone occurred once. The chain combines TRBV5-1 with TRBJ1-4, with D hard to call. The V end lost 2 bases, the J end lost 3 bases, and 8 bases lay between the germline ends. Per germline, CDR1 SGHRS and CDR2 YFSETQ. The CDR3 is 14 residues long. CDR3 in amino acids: CASSLGGSNEKLFF. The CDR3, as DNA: TGCGCCAGCAGCTTAGGAGGGTCTAATGAAAAACTGTTTTTT. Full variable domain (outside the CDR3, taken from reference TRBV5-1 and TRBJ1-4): KAGVTQTPRYLIKTRGQQVTLSCSPISGHRSVSWYQQTPGQGLQFLFEYFSETQRNKGNFPGRFSGRQFSNSRSEMNVSTLELGDSALYLCASSLGGSNEKLFFGSGTQLSVL.

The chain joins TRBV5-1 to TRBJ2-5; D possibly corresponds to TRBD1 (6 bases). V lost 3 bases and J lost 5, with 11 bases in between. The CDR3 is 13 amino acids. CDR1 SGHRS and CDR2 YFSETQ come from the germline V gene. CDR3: CASSSTGWETQYF. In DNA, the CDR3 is TGCGCCAGCAGCTCCACAGGGTGGGAGACCCAGTACTTC.

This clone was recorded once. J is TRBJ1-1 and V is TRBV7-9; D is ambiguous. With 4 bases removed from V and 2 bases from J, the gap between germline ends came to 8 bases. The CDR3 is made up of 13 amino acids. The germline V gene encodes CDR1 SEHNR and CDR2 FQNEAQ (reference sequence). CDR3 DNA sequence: TGTGCCAGCAGCTCCTATAAAAACACTGAAGCTTTCTTT. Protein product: CASSSYKNTEAFF.

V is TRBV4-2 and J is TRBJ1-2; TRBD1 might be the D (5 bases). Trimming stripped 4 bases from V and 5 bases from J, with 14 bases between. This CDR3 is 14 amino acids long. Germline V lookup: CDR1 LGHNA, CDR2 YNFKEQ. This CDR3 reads CASSPTAGLYGYTF. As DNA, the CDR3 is TGTGCCAGCAGCCCTACAGCAGGGCTTTATGGCTACACCTTC.

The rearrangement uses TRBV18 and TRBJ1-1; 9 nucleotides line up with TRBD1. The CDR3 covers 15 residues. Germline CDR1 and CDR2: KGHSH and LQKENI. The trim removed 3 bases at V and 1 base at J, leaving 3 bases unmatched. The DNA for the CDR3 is TGTGCCAGCTCACCCATACAGGGGGCGAACACTGAAGCTTTCTTT. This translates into CASSPIQGANTEAFF.

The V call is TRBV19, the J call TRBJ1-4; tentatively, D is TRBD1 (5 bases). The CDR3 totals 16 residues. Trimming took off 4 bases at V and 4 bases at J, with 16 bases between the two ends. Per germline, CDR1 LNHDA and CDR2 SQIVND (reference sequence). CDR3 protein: CASSNYAGTVNEKLFF. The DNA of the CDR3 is TGTGCCAGTAGTAATTACGCCGGGACTGTTAATGAAAAACTGTTTTTT.

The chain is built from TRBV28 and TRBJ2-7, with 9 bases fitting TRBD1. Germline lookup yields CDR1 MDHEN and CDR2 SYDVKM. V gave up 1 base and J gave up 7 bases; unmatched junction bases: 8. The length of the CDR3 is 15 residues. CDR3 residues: CASSLYGTGLREQYF. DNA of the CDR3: TGTGCCAGCAGTTTATACGGGACAGGGTTGCGGGAGCAGTACTTC.

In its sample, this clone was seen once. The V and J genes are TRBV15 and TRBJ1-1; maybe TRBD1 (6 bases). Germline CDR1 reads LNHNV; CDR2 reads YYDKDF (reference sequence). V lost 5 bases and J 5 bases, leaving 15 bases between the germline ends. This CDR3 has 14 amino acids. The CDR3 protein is CATSENRVLTEAFF. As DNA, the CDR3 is TGTGCCACCAGCGAAAACAGGGTGTTGACTGAAGCTTTCTTT.

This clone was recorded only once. The CDR3 nucleotides read TGTGCCAGCAGCTTTTGGGCTAGCGGGATAAGCGAGCAGTTCTTC. Residues: CASSFWASGISEQFF. This chain uses TRBV7-2 with TRBJ2-1, with TRBD2 matching 9 bases. V dropped 3 bases and J dropped 10; count of bases not matched to a gene: 10. This CDR3 is 15 amino acids long. Germline CDR1 SGHTA, CDR2 FQGNSA.

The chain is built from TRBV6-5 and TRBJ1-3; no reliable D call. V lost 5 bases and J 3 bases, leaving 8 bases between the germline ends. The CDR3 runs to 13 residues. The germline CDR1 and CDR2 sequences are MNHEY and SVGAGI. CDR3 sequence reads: CASSTTNGNTIYF. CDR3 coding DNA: TGTGCCAGCAGTACTACTAATGGAAACACCATATATTTT.

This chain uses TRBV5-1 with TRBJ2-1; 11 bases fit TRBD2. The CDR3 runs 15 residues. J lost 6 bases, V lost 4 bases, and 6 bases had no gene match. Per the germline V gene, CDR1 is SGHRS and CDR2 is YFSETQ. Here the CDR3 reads CASSHVTSGSNEQFF. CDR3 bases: TGCGCCAGCAGCCATGTTACTAGCGGGAGCAATGAGCAGTTCTTC.

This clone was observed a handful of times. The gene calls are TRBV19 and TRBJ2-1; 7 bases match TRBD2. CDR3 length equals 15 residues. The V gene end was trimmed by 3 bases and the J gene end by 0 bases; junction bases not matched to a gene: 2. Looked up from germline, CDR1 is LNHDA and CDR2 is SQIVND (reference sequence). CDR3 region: CASSMGLSSYNEQFF. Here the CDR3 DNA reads TGTGCCAGTAGTATGGGACTATCCTCCTACAATGAGCAGTTCTTC.

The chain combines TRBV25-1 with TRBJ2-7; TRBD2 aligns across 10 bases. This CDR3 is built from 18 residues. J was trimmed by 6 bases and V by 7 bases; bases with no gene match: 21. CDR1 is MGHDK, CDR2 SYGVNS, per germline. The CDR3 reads CASKSPWGLAGALGEQYF. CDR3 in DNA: TGTGCCAGCAAATCCCCCTGGGGGCTAGCGGGGGCCCTGGGCGAGCAGTACTTC.

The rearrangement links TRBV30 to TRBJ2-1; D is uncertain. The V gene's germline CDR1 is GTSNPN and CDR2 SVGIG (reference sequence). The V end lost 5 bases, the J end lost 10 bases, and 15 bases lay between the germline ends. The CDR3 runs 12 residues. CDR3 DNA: TGTGCCTGGGCAAGACTGCCTCGCGAGCAGTTCTTC. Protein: CAWARLPREQFF.

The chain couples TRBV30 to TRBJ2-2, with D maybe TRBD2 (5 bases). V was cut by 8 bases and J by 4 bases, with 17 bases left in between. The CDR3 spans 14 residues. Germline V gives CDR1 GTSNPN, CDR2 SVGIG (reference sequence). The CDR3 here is CAGTSGSGTGELFF. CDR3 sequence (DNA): TGTGCCGGCACTTCGGGGTCGGGCACCGGGGAGCTGTTTTTT.

DNA of the CDR3: TGTGCCAGCAGTGAGGGGGGACAGCTAACAGATACGCAGTATTTT. Its translation: CASSEGGQLTDTQYF. The chain links TRBV25-1 to TRBJ2-3; maybe TRBD1 (7 bases). The V and J ends lost 3 bases and 3 bases respectively, with 13 bases between them. CDR1 and CDR2 (germline): MGHDK, SYGVNS. The CDR3 consists of 15 residues.

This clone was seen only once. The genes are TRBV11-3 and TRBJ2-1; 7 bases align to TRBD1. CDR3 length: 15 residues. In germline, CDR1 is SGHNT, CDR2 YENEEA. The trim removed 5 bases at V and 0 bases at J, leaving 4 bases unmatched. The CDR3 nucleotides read TGTGCCAGCAGCGGGGGACAGACCTCCTACAATGAGCAGTTCTTC. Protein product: CASSGGQTSYNEQFF.

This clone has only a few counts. The CDR3 DNA sequence: TGTGCCAGCAGTGGGGACAGTGGGAGCAATCAGCCCCAGCATTTT. Translation: CASSGDSGSNQPQHF. The V and J genes are TRBV6-1 and TRBJ1-5; 7 bases are shared with TRBD1. Trimming at V came to 4 bases and at J to 1 base, leaving 4 bases not matched to a gene. Germline-derived CDR1 and CDR2 are MNHNS and SASEGT. The CDR3 runs 15 residues.

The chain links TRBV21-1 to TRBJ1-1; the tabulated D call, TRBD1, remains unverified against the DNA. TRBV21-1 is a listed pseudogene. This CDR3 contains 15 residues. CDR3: CASKPGQGGDTEAFF. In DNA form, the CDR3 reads TGTGCCAGCAAGCCGGGACAGGGGGGAGACACTGAAGCTTTCTTT.

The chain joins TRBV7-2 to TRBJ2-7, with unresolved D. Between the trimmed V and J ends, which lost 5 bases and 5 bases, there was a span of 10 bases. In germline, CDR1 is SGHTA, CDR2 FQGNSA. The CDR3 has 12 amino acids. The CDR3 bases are TGTGCCAGCAGCCCCTACTTTGACGAGCAGTACTTC. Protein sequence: CASSPYFDEQYF.

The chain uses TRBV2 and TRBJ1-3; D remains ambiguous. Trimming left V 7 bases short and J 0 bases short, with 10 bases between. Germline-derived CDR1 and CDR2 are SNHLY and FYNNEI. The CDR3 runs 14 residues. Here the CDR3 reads CASIVRDSGNTIYF. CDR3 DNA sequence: TGTGCCAGCATTGTGAGAGACTCTGGAAACACCATATATTTT.

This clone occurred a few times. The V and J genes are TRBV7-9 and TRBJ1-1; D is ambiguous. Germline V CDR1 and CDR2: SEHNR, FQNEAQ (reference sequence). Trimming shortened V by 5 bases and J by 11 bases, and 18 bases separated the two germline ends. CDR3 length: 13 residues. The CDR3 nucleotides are TGTGCCAGCAGCGCCAACGGGGTCCCGCCCGCTTTCTTT. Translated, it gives CASSANGVPPAFF.

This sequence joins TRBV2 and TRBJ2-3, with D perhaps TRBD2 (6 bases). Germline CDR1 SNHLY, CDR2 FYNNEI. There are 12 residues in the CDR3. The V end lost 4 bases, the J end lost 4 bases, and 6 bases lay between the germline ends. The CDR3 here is CASSGDSDTQYF. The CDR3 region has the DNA TGTGCCAGCAGTGGGGACTCAGATACGCAGTATTTT.

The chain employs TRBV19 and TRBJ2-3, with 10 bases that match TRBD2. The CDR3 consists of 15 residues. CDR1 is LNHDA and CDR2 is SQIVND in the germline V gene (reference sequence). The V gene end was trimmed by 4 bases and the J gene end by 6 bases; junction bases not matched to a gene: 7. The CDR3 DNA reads TGTGCCAGTAGTACCTTAGCGGGAGGCAGGGATACGCAGTATTTT. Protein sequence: CASSTLAGGRDTQYF.

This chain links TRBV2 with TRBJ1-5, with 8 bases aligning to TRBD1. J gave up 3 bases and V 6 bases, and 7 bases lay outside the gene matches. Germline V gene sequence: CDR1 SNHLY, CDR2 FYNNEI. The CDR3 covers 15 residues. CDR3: CASRAQQGVNQPQHF. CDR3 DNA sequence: TGTGCCAGCAGAGCTCAACAGGGGGTCAATCAGCCCCAGCATTTT.